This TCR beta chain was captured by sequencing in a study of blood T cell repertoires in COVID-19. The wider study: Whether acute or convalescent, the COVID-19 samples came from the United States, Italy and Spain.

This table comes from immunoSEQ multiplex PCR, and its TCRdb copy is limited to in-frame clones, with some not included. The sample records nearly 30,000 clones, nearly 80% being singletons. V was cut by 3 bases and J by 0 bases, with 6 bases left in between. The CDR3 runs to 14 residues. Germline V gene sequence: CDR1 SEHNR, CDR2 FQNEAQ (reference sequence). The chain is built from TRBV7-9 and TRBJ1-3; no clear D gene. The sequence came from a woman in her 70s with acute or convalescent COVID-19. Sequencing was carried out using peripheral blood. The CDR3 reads CASSLVSSGNTIYF. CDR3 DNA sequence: TGTGCCAGCAGCTTGGTCAGCTCTGGAAACACCATATATTTT.